Below are 27 T cell receptor beta chains sequenced from a single sample in a study of tumor-infiltrating lymphocytes in primary liver carcinoma. The input was around 500 ng total RNA; TCR beta cDNA was made from it with a constant-region primer. Generation of the TCR beta libraries relied on three nested multiplex PCR rounds using slightly modified ARM-PCR. It was with TRBV1-TRBV30 forward primers and a C-beta reverse primer that the first two PCR rounds were run, at roughly 9 cycles each. TCRdb reanalysed the multiplex PCR reads using MiXCR and keeps one entry per CDR3 protein. Among approximately 110,000 distinct CDR3 sequences listed, around 60% were seen once. Co-extraction of RNA and DNA was performed on roughly 17-32 mg of unsorted bulk tissue. Sample: liver tumor tissue from sampling region 3. Subset specified: tumor region T3, left-lateral pole. The receptors stem from a woman between 55 and 75 years old with primary liver carcinoma and hepatitis B virus infection.

Comments on this clonotype: One junction end disagrees with the germline gene, perhaps due to a read error. The chain uses TRBV10-2 and TRBJ2-7; 8 nucleotides align to TRBD2. CDR1 is WSHSY and CDR2 is SAAADI in the germline V gene. This CDR3 has 13 amino acids. The CDR3 loop is CAGRIAGKREQYF. The CDR3 coding sequence is TGCGCCGGCAGAATAGCGGGAAAGCGCGAGCAGTACTTC.

As concerns this clonotype: A junction boundary mismatches the germline segment, possibly from a read error. This rearrangement joins TRBV6-1 to TRBJ1-5; maybe TRBD1 (6 bases). This CDR3 is built from 14 residues. Germline V gene sequence: CDR1 MNHNS, CDR2 SASEGT. CDR3 sequence (DNA): TGTGCCAGTAGTGGACAGACCGGGAGTCAGCCCCAGCATTTT. The encoded protein is CASSGQTGSQPQHF.

On this clonotype itself: Mismatch with germline at one junction end may stem from a read error. The V gene is TRBV30, the J gene TRBJ2-3; tentatively, D is TRBD2 (6 bases). The germline gives CDR1 GTSNPN, CDR2 SVGIG (reference sequence). This CDR3 has 15 residues. CDR3 region: CAYSIAGGTGDTQNF. CDR3 DNA: TGTGCCTACTCCATAGCAGGAGGGACCGGGGATACGCAGAATTTT. Together with reference TRBV30 and TRBJ2-3, the CDR3 gives the full variable domain: SQTIHQWPATLVQPVGSPLSLECTVEGTSNPNLYWYRQAAGRGLQLLFYSVGIGQISSEVPQNLSASRPQDRQFILSSKKLLLSDSGFYLCAYSIAGGTGDTQNFGPGTRLTVL.

As regards this clonotype: At one boundary the junction diverges from the germline segment, which might be a read error. The rearrangement uses TRBV5-4 and TRBJ2-7; 9 nucleotides align to TRBD1. The CDR3 covers 12 residues. Germline V gives CDR1 SGHNT, CDR2 YYREEE (reference sequence). The CDR3 DNA sequence: TGTGCCAGGAGCTGGGACAGGGACAAGCAGTACTTC. It is translated as CARSWDRDKQYF.

Details on this clonotype: The junction does not match germline at one end; this may be a read error. The V call is TRBV11-2, the J call TRBJ2-2, with a tentative D call TRBD2 (6 bases). Germline CDR1 SGHAT, CDR2 FQNNGV. This CDR3 is built from 16 residues. The CDR3: CASSSQVSSAGGELFF. The CDR3 coding sequence is TGTGCCAGCAGCTCACAGGTTTCCTCCGCGGGCGGGGAACTGTTTTTT.

This clonotype was observed many times. The rearrangement uses TRBV4-1 and TRBJ2-1; D possibly corresponds to TRBD1 (6 bases). There are 15 residues in the CDR3. In germline, CDR1 is MGHRA, CDR2 YSYEKL. Deletions cut 1 base from V and 7 bases from J, with 14 bases between. CDR3 in amino acids: CASSQVTGPENEQFF. CDR3 coding DNA: TGCGCCAGCAGCCAAGTCACAGGGCCGGAGAATGAGCAGTTCTTC.

Worth noting for this clonotype: At one of its ends the junction is not consistent with the germline gene, which may arise from a read error. The V and J genes are TRBV11-2 and TRBJ1-2; D is unresolved. Germline values: CDR1 SGHAT, CDR2 FQNNGV. This CDR3 has 13 residues. This CDR3 is CANSFPGIHGYTF. CDR3 DNA sequence: TGTGCCAACAGCTTCCCTGGGATCCATGGCTACACCTTC.

Details on this clonotype: A junction boundary mismatches the germline segment, possibly from a read error. The chain combines TRBV29-1 with TRBJ1-1; D gene ambiguous. Germline assignment: CDR1 SQVTM and CDR2 ANQGSEA. The CDR3 has 9 amino acids. The CDR3 region is CSGGNEAFF. Here the CDR3 DNA reads TGTAGCGGAGGGAATGAAGCTTTCTTT. The variable domain in full, with the rest retrieved from reference TRBV29-1 and TRBJ1-1, is SAVISQKPSRDICQRGTSLTIQCQVDSQVTMMFWYRQQPGQSLTLIATANQGSEATYESGFVIDKFPISRPNLTFSTLTVSNMSPEDSSIYLCSGGNEAFFGQGTRLTVV.

By sample share, this clonotype is medium-sized. The rearrangement joins TRBV11-2 to TRBJ1-2; D not resolved. V was trimmed by 3 bases and J by 6 bases, leaving 5 bases between them. Germline CDR1 and CDR2: SGHAT and FQNNGV. The CDR3 totals 11 residues. CDR3 residues: CASSLRDGYTF. In nucleotides, the CDR3 is TGTGCCAGCAGCTTGAGGGATGGCTACACCTTC.

This clonotype was seen once. One junction end disagrees with the germline gene, perhaps due to a read error. CDR3 in amino acids: CSVEGFTETEAFF. The CDR3 bases are TGTAGCGTTGAAGGATTCACCGAGACTGAAGCTTTCTTT. The rearrangement links TRBV29-1 to TRBJ1-1; no clear D. CDR3 size: 13 residues. CDR1 is SQVTM and CDR2 is ANQGSEA in the germline V gene.

This clonotype was picked up a small number of times. A much larger clone lies one base from this, so it may be a read error. V gene TRBV6-1 combines with J gene TRBJ2-5, with TRBD2 as a possible D gene (6 bases). Between the trimmed V and J ends, which lost 3 bases and 4 bases, there was a span of 24 bases. Germline-derived CDR1 and CDR2 are MNHNS and SASEGT. The CDR3 runs to 18 residues. Here the CDR3 DNA reads TGTGCCAGCAGTGATTTTTGGAGGGCCGGTTTGGCCCGAGAGACCCAGTACTTC. This gives the protein CASSDFWRAGLARETQYF.

The chain employs TRBV5-1 and TRBJ2-1, with D unclear. The CDR3 covers 13 residues. V lost 5 bases and J lost 9, with 15 bases in between. Per the germline V gene, CDR1 is SGHRS and CDR2 is YFSETQ. CDR3 coding DNA: TGCGCCAGCAGTCGCCGGAAGGGCCGTGAGCAGTTCTTC. Translating it yields CASSRRKGREQFF.

This clonotype was recorded at least ten times. This chain connects TRBV5-4 to TRBJ2-1; D may correspond to TRBD1 or TRBD2 (5 bases each). The CDR3 covers 16 residues. CDR1 and CDR2 (germline): SGHNT, YYREEE (reference sequence). Trimming pared 0 bases from V and 1 base from J, leaving 11 bases between. The CDR3 DNA sequence: TGTGCCAGCAGCTTGGGGGGCGGGTGGTCCTACAATGAGCAGTTCTTC. Protein sequence: CASSLGGGWSYNEQFF.

This clonotype was counted ten times or more. V is TRBV29-1 and J is TRBJ2-7; D may be TRBD1 (6 bases). V was shortened by 4 bases and J by 3 bases, with 10 bases between the two germline ends. This CDR3 has 12 residues. Germline loops: CDR1 SQVTM, CDR2 ANQGSEA. In DNA, the CDR3 is TGCAGCGTTGGGCAGGGGATCTACGAGCAGTACTTC. Translating it yields CSVGQGIYEQYF.

This clonotype has a handful of counts. The chain combines TRBV28 with TRBJ2-7; TRBD2 aligns across 7 bases. CDR3 length equals 14 residues. The V and J ends lost 5 bases and 2 bases, in that order; junction bases with no gene match: 6. Per germline, CDR1 MDHEN and CDR2 SYDVKM. The CDR3 DNA is TGTGCCAGCAGTCCGGGGGGTAGGGCCTACGAGCAGTACTTC. Its translation is CASSPGGRAYEQYF.

This chain joins TRBV11-3 and TRBJ2-7; 8 nucleotides line up with TRBD2. This CDR3 contains 17 residues. The germline V gene has CDR1 SGHNT and CDR2 YENEEA. In nucleotides, the CDR3 is TGTGCAGGCAGCACACCGGAACTAGCGGAGGGCCGATACGAGCAGTACTTC. Translation gives CAGSTPELAEGRYEQYF.

The chain has TRBV5-1 and TRBJ2-7, with TRBD2 identical over 7 bases. In germline, CDR1 is SGHRS, CDR2 YFSETQ. With V trimmed by 0 bases and J by 1 base, 10 bases remained unmatched. The CDR3 has 17 amino acids. This CDR3 reads CASSLAPLDGGSYEQYF. CDR3 nucleotides: TGCGCCAGCAGCTTGGCCCCACTGGACGGGGGGTCCTACGAGCAGTACTTC.

This clonotype was recorded many times. The chain is built from TRBV6-5 and TRBJ2-7, with D possibly TRBD2 on 5 matching bases. The germline V and J ends were trimmed by 5 bases and 4 bases, with 21 bases remaining between them. The CDR3 is made up of 16 amino acids. The V gene's germline CDR1 is MNHEY and CDR2 SVGAGI. DNA of the CDR3: TGTGCCAGCAGTGGAAGGTCGGACTCCTCTTCATACGAGCAGTACTTC. This translates into CASSGRSDSSSYEQYF.

Comments on this clonotype: The junction departs from the called germline gene at one end, perhaps through a read error. J is TRBJ2-5 and V is TRBV11-2; the D is unclear. CDR1 is SGHAT and CDR2 is FQNNGV in the germline V gene. CDR3 length equals 11 residues. The CDR3 bases are TGTGCCAATAAGAATACAGAGACCAAGTACTTC. Protein sequence: CANKNTETKYF.

The rearrangement joins TRBV5-1 to TRBJ2-1, with D hard to call. The CDR3 is made up of 17 amino acids. Germline CDR1 SGHRS, CDR2 YFSETQ. V lost 3 bases, J lost 0 bases, and 16 bases lay in between. Here the CDR3 DNA reads TGCGCCAGCAGCTGGCCCGTCGACCCGACCTCCTACAATGAGCAGTTCTTC. This codes for CASSWPVDPTSYNEQFF.

The chain links TRBV11-3 to TRBJ2-3, with a possible D match to TRBD2 (5 bases). This CDR3 has 15 residues. The V gene's germline CDR1 is SGHNT and CDR2 YENEEA. The V end was cut by 1 base, the J end by 10 bases, with 18 bases between. CDR3 amino acids: CASSLVPGGTHAQYF. The DNA of the CDR3 is TGTGCCAGCAGCTTAGTGCCAGGAGGTACACATGCGCAGTATTTT.

Of note for this clonotype: A much larger clone differs from this one at a single base, so this may be a read error. V usage is TRBV10-3 and J usage is TRBJ2-3; no clear D. The ends were cut back, 4 bases at V and 4 bases at J, with 9 bases in the middle. Germline V CDR1 and CDR2: ENHRY, SYGVKD. CDR3 length equals 13 residues. The CDR3 reads CAISVARADTQYF. In nucleotides, the CDR3 is TGTGCCATCAGTGTGGCTAGGGCAGATACGCAGTATTTT.

A remark on this clonotype: This may stem from a read error, because a much larger clone lies one nucleotide away. This chain links TRBV5-4 with TRBJ2-2, with 8 bases that match TRBD2. The CDR3 has 17 residues. In germline, CDR1 is SGHNT, CDR2 YYREEE (reference sequence). CDR3 nucleotides: TGTGCCACCACAACTAGCAACGGACTAGCAGGCACCGGGGACCTGTTTTTT. This encodes CATTTSNGLAGTGDLFF.

In this sample, this clonotype turned up once. No conserved phenylalanine or tryptophan ends this CDR3, so it is likely a read error. The V and J genes are TRBV6-1 and TRBJ2-3, with 7 bases matching TRBD2. The CDR3 loop spans 15 amino acids. Germline loops: CDR1 MNHNS, CDR2 SASEGT. The CDR3 spells CASKGRAGEGDMQYL. As DNA, the CDR3 is TGTGCCAGCAAAGGGAGGGCGGGAGAAGGAGATATGCAGTATCTT.

This clonotype was observed at least ten times. The V call is TRBV6-6, the J call TRBJ1-2; D might be TRBD1 (5 bases). With 6 bases removed from V and 8 bases from J, the gap between germline ends came to 19 bases. This CDR3 has 14 residues. From germline, CDR1 is MNHNY and CDR2 SVGAGI (reference sequence). The DNA for the CDR3 is TGTGCCAGCAGCCAGCTCCCGACAGTTAACGGCTACACCTTC. Encoded protein: CASSQLPTVNGYTF.

This clonotype was recorded many times. V gene TRBV28 combines with J gene TRBJ1-2; the D is unclear. The germline V gene has CDR1 MDHEN and CDR2 SYDVKM. The V gene lost 4 bases and the J gene lost 7 bases, with 13 bases spanning the gap. CDR3 length: 13 amino acids. The CDR3 DNA is TGTGCCAGCAGTTCCGGACCCTGGGGTGGCTACACCTTC. It is translated as CASSSGPWGGYTF.

Turning to this clonotype: The junction shows a germline mismatch at one end, possibly a read error. V gene TRBV5-4 combines with J gene TRBJ2-7; TRBD1 might be the D (5 bases). Germline assignment: CDR1 SGHNT and CDR2 YYREEE (reference sequence). CDR3 size: 15 residues. The CDR3 loop reads CANSLATRAGYEQYF. CDR3 bases: TGTGCCAACAGCTTGGCGACCAGGGCAGGCTACGAGCAGTACTTC.